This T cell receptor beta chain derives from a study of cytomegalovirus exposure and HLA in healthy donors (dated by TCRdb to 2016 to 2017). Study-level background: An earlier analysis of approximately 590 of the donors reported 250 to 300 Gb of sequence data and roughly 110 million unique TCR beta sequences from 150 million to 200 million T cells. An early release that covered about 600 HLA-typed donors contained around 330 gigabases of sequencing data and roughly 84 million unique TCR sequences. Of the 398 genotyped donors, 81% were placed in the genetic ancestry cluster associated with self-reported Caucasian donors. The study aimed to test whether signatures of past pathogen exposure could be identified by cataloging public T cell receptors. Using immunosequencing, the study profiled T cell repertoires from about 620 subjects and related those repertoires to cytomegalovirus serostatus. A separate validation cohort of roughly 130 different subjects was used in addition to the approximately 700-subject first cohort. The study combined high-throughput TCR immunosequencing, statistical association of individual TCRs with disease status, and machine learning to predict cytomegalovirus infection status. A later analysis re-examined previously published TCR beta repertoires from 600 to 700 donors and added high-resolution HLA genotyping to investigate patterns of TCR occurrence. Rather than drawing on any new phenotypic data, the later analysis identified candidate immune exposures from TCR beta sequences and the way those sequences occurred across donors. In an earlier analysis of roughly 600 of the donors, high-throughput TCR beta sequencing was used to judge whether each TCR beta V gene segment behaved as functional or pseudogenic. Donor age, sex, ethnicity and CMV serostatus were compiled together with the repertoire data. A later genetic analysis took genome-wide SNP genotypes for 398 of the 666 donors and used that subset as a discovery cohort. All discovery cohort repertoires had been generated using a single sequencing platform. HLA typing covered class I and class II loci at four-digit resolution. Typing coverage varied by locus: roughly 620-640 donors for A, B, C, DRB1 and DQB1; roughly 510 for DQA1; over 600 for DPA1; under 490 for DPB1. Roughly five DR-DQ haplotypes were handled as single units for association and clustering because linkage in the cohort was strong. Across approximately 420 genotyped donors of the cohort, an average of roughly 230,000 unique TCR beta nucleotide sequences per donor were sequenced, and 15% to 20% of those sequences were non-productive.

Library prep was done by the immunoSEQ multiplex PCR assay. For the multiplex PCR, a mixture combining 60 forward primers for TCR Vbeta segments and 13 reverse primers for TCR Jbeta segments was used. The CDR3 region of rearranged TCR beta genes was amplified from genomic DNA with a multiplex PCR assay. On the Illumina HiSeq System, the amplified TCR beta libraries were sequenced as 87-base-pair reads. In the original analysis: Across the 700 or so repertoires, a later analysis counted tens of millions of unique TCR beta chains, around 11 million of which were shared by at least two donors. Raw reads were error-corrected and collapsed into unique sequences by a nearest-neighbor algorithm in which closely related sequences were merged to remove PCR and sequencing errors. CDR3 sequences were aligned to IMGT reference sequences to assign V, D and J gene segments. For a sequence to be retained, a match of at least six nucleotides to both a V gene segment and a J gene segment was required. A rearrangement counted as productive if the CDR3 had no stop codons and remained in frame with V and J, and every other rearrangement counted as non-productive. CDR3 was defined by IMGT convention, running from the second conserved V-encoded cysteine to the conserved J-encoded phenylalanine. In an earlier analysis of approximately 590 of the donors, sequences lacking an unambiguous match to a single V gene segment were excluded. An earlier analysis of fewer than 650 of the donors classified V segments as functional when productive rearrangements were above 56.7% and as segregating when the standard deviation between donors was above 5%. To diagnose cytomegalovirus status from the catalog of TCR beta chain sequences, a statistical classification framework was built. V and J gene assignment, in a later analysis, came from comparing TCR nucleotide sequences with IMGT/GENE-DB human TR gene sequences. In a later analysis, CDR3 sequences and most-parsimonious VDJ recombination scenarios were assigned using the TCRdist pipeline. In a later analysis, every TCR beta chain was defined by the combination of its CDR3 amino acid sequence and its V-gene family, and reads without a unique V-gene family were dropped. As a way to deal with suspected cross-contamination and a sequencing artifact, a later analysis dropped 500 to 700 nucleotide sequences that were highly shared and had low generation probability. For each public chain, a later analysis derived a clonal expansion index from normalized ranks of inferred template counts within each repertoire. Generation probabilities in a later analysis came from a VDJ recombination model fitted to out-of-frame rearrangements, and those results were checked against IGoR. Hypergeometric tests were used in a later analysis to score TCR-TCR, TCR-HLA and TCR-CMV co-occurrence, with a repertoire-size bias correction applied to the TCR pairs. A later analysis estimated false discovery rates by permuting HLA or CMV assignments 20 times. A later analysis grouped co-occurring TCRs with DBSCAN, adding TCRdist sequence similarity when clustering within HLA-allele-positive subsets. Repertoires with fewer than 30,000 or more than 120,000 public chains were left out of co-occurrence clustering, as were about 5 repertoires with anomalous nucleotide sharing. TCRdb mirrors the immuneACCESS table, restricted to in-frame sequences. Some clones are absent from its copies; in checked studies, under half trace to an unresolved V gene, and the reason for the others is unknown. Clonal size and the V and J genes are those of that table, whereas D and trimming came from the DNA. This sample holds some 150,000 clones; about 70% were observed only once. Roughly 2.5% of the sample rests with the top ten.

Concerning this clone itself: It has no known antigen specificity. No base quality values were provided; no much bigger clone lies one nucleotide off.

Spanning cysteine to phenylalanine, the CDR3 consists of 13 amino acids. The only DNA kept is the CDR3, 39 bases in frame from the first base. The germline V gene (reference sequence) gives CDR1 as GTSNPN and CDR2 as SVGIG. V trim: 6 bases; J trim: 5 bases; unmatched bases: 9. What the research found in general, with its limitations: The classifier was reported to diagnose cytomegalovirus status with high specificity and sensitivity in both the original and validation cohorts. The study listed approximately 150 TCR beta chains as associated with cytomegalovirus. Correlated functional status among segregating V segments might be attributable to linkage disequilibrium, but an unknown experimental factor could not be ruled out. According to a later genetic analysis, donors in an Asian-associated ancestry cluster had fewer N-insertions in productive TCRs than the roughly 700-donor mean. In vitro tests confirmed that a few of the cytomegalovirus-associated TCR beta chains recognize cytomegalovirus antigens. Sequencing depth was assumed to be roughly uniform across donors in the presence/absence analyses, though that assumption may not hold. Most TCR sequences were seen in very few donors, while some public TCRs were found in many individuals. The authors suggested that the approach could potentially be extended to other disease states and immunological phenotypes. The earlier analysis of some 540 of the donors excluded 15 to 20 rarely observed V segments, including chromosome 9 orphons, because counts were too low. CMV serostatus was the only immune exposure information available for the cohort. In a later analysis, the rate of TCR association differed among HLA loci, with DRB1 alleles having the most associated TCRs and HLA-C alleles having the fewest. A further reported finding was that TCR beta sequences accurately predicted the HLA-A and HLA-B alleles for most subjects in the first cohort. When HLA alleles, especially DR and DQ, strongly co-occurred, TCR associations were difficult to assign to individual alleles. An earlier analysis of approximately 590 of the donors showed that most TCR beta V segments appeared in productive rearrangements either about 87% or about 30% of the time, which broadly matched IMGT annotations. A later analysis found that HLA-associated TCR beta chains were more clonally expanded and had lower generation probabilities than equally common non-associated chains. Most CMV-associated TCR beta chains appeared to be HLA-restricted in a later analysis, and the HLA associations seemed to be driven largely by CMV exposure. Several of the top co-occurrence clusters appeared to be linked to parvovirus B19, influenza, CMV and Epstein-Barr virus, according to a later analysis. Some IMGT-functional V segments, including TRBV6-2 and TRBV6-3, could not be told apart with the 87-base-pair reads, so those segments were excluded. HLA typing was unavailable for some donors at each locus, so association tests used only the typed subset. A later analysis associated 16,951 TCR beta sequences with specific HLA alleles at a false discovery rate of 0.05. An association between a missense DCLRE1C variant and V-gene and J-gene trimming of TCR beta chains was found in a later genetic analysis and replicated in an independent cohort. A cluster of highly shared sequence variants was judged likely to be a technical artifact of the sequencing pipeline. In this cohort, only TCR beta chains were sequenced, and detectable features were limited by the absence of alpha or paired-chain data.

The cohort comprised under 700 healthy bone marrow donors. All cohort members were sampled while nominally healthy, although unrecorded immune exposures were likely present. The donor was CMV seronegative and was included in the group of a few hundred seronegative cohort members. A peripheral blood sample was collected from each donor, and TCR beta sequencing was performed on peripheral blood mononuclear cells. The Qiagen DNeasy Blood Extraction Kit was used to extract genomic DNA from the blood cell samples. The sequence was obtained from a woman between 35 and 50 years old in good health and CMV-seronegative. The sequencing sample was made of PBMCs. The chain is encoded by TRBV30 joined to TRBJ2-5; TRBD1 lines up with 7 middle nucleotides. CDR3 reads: CACAGGPRETQYF. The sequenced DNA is TGTGCCTGTGCAGGGGGTCCGAGGGAGACCCAGTACTTC.